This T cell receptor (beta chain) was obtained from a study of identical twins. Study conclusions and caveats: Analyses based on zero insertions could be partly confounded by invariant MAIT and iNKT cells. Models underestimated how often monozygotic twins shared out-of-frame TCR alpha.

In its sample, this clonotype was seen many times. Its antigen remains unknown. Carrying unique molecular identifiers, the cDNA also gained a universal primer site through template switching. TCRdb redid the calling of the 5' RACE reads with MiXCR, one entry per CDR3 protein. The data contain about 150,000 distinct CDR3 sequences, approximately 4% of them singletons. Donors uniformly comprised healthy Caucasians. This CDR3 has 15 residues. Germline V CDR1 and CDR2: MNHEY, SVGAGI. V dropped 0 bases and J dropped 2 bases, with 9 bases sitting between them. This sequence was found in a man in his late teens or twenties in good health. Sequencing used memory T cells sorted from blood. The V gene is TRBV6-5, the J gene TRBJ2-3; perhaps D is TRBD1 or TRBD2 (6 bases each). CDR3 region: CASSYSGGDTDTQYF. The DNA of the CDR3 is TGTGCCAGCAGTTACTCCGGGGGCGACACAGATACGCAGTATTTT.